The 17 T cell receptor beta chains given below trace back to one sample, sequenced in a study of cytomegalovirus exposure and HLA in healthy donors. Profiled with immunoSEQ multiplex PCR; TCRdb holds only in-frame clones, not every one. Of 140,000 or so clones detected, around 90% appear once; the ten largest clones hold roughly 4.8%. The sample was PBMCs. The receptors come from a man between 18 and 29 years old in good health and CMV-seropositive.

The V and J genes are TRBV28 and TRBJ2-1, with TRBD2 matching over 8 bases. The V gene end was trimmed by 3 bases and the J gene end by 0 bases; junction bases not matched to a gene: 4. Germline CDR1 reads MDHEN; CDR2 reads SYDVKM. The CDR3 runs to 16 residues. CDR3 protein: CASSLGLAGSYNEQFF. The CDR3 bases are TGTGCCAGCAGTTTGGGTCTAGCGGGCTCCTACAATGAGCAGTTCTTC.

The gene calls are TRBV18 and TRBJ2-7, with D tentatively TRBD2 (5 bases). CDR3 length: 16 amino acids. Germline CDR1 KGHSH, CDR2 LQKENI. The germline V and J ends were trimmed by 0 bases and 0 bases, with 12 bases remaining between them. The CDR3 DNA reads as TGTGCCAGCTCACCACCGGTGCTAAGCGGCTCCTACGAGCAGTACTTC. It translates to CASSPPVLSGSYEQYF.

The sample holds one count of this clone. The chain links TRBV5-6 to TRBJ1-1, with D perhaps matching TRBD1 (5 bases). V was shortened by 4 bases and J by 10 bases, with 11 bases between the two germline ends. CDR3 length: 11 residues. CDR1 SGHDT and CDR2 YYEEEE come from the germline V gene. CDR3 region: CASSLGQGAFF. CDR3 DNA: TGTGCCAGCAGCCTAGGGCAGGGAGCTTTCTTT.

This sequence joins TRBV6-5 and TRBJ1-2, with unresolved D. The V gene lost 1 base and the J gene lost 2 bases, with 8 bases spanning the gap. This CDR3 has 14 amino acids. Germline values: CDR1 MNHEY, CDR2 SVGAGI. CDR3 sequence reads: CASSYFRGNYGYTF. The CDR3, as DNA: TGTGCCAGCAGTTACTTTAGAGGCAACTATGGCTACACCTTC.

This clone has only one observation. The chain employs TRBV10-1 and TRBJ2-1; D may be TRBD2 (7 bases). The CDR3 totals 13 residues. The germline V gene encodes CDR1 WNHNN and CDR2 SYGVQD (reference sequence). CDR3 DNA sequence: TGCACCTCTTGGGAGGGGGGCGGAAATGAGCAGTTCTTC. Encoded protein: CTSWEGGGNEQFF.

In this sample, this clone turned up once. The chain has TRBV7-2 and TRBJ1-1; D may be TRBD1 (6 bases). CDR1 is SGHTA and CDR2 is FQGNSA in the germline V gene. V lost 5 bases and J 8 bases, leaving 15 bases between the germline ends. This CDR3 comprises 13 residues. CDR3 sequence reads: CASSRGGYWEAFF. The DNA for the CDR3 is TGTGCCAGCAGCCGAGGGGGATACTGGGAAGCTTTCTTT.

The gene calls are TRBV6-5 and TRBJ1-5; a weak D match, TRBD1 (6 bases). Germline CDR1 is MNHEY and CDR2 is SVGAGI. V lost 7 bases and J 9 bases, leaving 22 bases between the germline ends. This CDR3 has 15 amino acids. The CDR3 coding sequence is TGTGCCAGCAATACGGGACATACAAGTGGATTGCCCCAGCATTTT. It yields the protein CASNTGHTSGLPQHF.

As to this clone: The same CDR3 is also encoded by other DNA sequences in this sample. The V call is TRBV7-9, the J call TRBJ1-1; D not certain. The ends were cut back, 3 bases at V and 1 base at J, with 6 bases in the middle. The CDR3 consists of 13 residues. Germline V lookup: CDR1 SEHNR, CDR2 FQNEAQ (reference sequence). For the CDR3, the DNA is TGTGCCAGCAGCTTTCGAGGGAACACTGAAGCTTTCTTT. Amino acid sequence: CASSFRGNTEAFF.

The rearrangement uses TRBV19 and TRBJ2-2; 8 bases match TRBD1. Losses at the gene ends were 3 bases for V and 1 base for J; bases not matched to a gene: 4. The CDR3 extends over 16 amino acids. Germline V gene lookup returns CDR1 LNHDA and CDR2 SQIVND (reference sequence). CDR3 nucleotides: TGTGCCAGTAGTATCGTCGGGACAGGGAACACCGGGGAGCTGTTTTTT. Translated: CASSIVGTGNTGELFF.

The gene calls are TRBV5-1 and TRBJ1-1; tentative D call: TRBD1 (6 bases). Per germline, CDR1 SGHRS and CDR2 YFSETQ. The CDR3 is 17 amino acids. Trimming stripped 0 bases from V and 1 base from J, with 16 bases between. The CDR3, as DNA: TGCGCCAGCAGCTTGGCGAGGGTCGGGGGGCCGAACACTGAAGCTTTCTTT. This sequence encodes CASSLARVGGPNTEAFF.

This clone was counted only a few times. The V call is TRBV18, the J call TRBJ1-4, with 7 bases fitting TRBD1. J gave up 8 bases and V 0 bases, and 9 bases lay outside the gene matches. Germline assignment: CDR1 KGHSH and CDR2 LQKENI. The CDR3 sequence is 16 residues long. For the CDR3, the DNA is TGTGCCAGCTCACCACCAAGGGGGACAGTGAAGGAAAAACTGTTTTTT. This codes for CASSPPRGTVKEKLFF.

The V call is TRBV27, the J call TRBJ1-1; TRBD1 agrees at 8 bases. This CDR3 region has 15 residues. CDR1 is MNHEY, CDR2 SMNVEV, per germline (reference sequence). With V trimmed by 6 bases and J by 2 bases, 8 bases remained unmatched. CDR3 DNA: TGTGCCAGCAGGGCCTCGGACAGGGCAAACACTGAAGCTTTCTTT. It specifies CASRASDRANTEAFF.

J is TRBJ2-7 and V is TRBV27, with a tentative D call TRBD1 (6 bases). The V end lost 11 bases, the J end lost 6 bases, and 23 bases lay between the germline ends. This CDR3 is 14 amino acids long. Germline lookup yields CDR1 MNHEY and CDR2 SMNVEV (reference sequence). In DNA, the CDR3 is TGTGCCTCCAGTCCGGGACATCATGGGTCCGAGCAGTACTTC. It translates to CASSPGHHGSEQYF.

The chain is built from TRBV15 and TRBJ2-1; D call uncertain. CDR1 and CDR2 (germline): LNHNV, YYDKDF (reference sequence). The CDR3 spans 17 residues. The ends were cut back, 2 bases at V and 0 bases at J, with 14 bases in the middle. The CDR3, as DNA: TGTGCCACCAGCAGATTTTTAGAGCCGAGCTCCTACAATGAGCAGTTCTTC. Protein product: CATSRFLEPSSYNEQFF.

The rearrangement uses TRBV7-9 and TRBJ2-2; 9 bases map to TRBD1. CDR3 length equals 15 residues. V was clipped by 5 bases and J by 6 bases; unmatched bases: 7. CDR1 is SEHNR, CDR2 FQNEAQ, per germline (reference sequence). The CDR3 sequence: CASSHRTGDAGELFF. As DNA, the CDR3 is TGTGCCAGCAGCCACAGGACAGGGGACGCCGGGGAGCTGTTTTTT.

The chain couples TRBV5-4 to TRBJ1-5; D is ambiguous. Germline CDR1 and CDR2: SGHNT and YYREEE (reference sequence). This CDR3 comprises 17 residues. The V gene lost 0 bases and the J gene lost 3 bases, with 16 bases spanning the gap. The CDR3 nucleotides read TGTGCCAGCAGCTTGGGGGGAGGGTCGTTCACCAATCAGCCCCAGCATTTT. It translates to CASSLGGGSFTNQPQHF.

The chain has TRBV19 and TRBJ2-3; D is unclear. Germline V CDR1 and CDR2: LNHDA, SQIVND (reference sequence). The CDR3 extends over 13 amino acids. Trimming cost V 1 base and J 4 bases, with 6 bases left between them. This CDR3 reads CASSIVAADTQYF. The CDR3 DNA reads TGTGCCAGTAGTATAGTGGCCGCAGATACGCAGTATTTT.